The T cell receptor (beta chain) described here comes from a study of PD-1 blockade in classical Hodgkin lymphoma. Time point specified: newly diagnosed, previously untreated cHL patient sample. Isolation of CD4+ T cells from thawed PBMCs was performed by magnetic negative selection. This clone came up once. Sequenced by immunoSEQ multiplex PCR; TCRdb stores in-frame clones only, minus some. Of approximately 21,000 clones in the sample, more than 85% were seen once. This sequence originates from a human donor with classical Hodgkin lymphoma. Sequenced input: CD4+ T cells from blood.

The CDR3 loop reads CASSQVGTARWQETQYF. The CDR3 DNA follows: TGTGCCAGCAGCCAAGTCGGAACAGCCAGATGGCAAGAGACCCAGTACTTC. The gene calls are TRBV14 and TRBJ2-5; D is uncertain. In germline, CDR1 is SGHDN, CDR2 FVKESK. The CDR3 spans 17 residues. V was trimmed by 1 base and J by 2 bases, leaving 17 bases between them.